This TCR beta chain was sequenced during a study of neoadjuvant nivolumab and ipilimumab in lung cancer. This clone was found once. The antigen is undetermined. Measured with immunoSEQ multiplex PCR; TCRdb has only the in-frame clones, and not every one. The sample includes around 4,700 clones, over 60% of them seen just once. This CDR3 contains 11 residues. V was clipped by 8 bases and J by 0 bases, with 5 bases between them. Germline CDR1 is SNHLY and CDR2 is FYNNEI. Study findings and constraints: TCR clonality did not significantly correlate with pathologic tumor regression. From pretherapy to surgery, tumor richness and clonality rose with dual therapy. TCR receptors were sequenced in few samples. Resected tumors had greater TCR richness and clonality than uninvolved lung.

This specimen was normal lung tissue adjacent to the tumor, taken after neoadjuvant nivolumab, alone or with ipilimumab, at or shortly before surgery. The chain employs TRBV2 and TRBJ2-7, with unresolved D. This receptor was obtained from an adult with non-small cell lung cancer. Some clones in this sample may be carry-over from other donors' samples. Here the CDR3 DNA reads TGTGCCAGCTCCCCCTCCTACGAGCAGTACTTC. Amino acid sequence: CASSPSYEQYF.